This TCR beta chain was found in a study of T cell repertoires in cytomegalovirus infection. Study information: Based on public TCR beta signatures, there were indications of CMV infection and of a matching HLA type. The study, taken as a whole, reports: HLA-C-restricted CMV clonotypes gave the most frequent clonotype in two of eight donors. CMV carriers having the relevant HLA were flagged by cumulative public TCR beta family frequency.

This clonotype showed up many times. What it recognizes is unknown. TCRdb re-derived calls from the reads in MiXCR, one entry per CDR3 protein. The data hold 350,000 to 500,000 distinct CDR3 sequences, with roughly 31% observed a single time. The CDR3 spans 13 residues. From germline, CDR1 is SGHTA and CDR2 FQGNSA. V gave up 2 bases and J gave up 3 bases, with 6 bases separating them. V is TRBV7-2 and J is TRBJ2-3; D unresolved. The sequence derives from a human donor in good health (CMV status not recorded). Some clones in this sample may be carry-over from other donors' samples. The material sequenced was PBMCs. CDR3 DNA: TGTGCCAGCAGCTTATCTATTACAGATACGCAGTATTTT. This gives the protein CASSLSITDTQYF. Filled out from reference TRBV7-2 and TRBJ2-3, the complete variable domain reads GAGVSQSPSNKVTEKGKDVELRCDPISGHTALYWYRQSLGQGLEFLIYFQGNSAPDKSGLPSDRFSAERTGGSVSTLTIQRTQQEDSAVYLCASSLSITDTQYFGPGTRLTVL.